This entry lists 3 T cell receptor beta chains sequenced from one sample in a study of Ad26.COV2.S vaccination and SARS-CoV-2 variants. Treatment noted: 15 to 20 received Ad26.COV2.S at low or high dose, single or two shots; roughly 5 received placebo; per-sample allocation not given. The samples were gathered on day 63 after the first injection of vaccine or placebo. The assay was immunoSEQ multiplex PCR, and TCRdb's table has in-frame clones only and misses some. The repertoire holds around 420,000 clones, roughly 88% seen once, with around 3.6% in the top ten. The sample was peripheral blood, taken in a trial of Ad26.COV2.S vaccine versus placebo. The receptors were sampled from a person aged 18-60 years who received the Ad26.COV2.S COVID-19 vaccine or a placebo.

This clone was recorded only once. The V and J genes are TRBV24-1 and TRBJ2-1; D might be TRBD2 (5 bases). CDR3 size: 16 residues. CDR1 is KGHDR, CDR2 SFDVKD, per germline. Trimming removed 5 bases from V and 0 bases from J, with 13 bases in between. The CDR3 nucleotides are TGTGCCACCAGTGCCCCTGGGAGAGACTCCTACAATGAGCAGTTCTTC. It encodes CATSAPGRDSYNEQFF.

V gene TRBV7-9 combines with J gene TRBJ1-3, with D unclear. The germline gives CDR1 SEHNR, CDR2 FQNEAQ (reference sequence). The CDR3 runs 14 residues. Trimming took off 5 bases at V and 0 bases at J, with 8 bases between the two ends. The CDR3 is CASSPQVSGNTIYF. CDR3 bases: TGTGCCAGCAGCCCGCAAGTCTCTGGAAACACCATATATTTT.

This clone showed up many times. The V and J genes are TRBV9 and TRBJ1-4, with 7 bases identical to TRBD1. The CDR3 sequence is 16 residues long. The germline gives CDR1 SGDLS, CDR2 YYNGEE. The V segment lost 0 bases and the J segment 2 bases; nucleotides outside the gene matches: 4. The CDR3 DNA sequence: TGTGCCAGCAGCGTAGGGGGACAGCAGACTAATGAAAAACTGTTTTTT. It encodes CASSVGGQQTNEKLFF.